This T cell receptor (beta chain) stems from a study of cytomegalovirus exposure and HLA in healthy donors. After removal of 6 bases from V and 5 bases from J, the junction contained 7 bases not matched to a gene. This CDR3 region has 13 residues. Germline loops: CDR1 MDHEN, CDR2 SYDVKM. Notes on this clone: Its antigen is not identified.

PCR employed 60 Vbeta and 13 Jbeta primers. TCRdb keeps only in-frame clones here, not all; method: immunoSEQ multiplex PCR. Of about 87,000 clones listed, over 65% are singletons. Study outcomes and limitations: Later genetic work tied a missense DCLRE1C variant to beta-chain V and J trimming. The study labeled 180 or so TCR beta chains cytomegalovirus-associated.

This chain uses TRBV28 with TRBJ2-7; 7 nucleotides agree with TRBD1. This receptor was obtained from a man aged 25 to 40 in good health and CMV-seropositive. Input material: PBMCs. For the CDR3, the DNA is TGTGCCAGCAGGGGAGCGACAGGGAACGAGCAGTACTTC. Amino acid sequence: CASRGATGNEQYF.